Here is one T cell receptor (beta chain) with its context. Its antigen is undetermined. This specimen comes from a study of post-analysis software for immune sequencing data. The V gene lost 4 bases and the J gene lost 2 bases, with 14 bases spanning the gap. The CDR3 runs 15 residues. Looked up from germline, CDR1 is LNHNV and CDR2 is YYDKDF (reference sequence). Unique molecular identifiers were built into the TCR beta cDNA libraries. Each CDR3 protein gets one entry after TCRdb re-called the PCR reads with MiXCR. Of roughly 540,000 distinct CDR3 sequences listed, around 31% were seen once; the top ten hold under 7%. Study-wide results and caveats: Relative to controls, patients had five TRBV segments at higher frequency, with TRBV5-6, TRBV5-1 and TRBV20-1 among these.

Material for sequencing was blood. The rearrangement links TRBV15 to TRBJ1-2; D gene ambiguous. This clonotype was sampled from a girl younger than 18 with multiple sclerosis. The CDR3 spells CATSIARGWNYGYTF. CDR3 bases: TGTGCCACCAGCATAGCCCGGGGTTGGAACTATGGCTACACCTTC.